This is a list of T cell receptor beta chains from one sample in a study of early T cells in non-severe SARS-CoV-2 infection. Using its own MiXCR run on the 5' RACE reads, TCRdb lists one record per CDR3 protein. The sample gives approximately 56,000 distinct CDR3 sequences, around 9.1% of which show up once; 4% to 4.5% is in the top ten. Sequences were obtained from whole blood. The receptors shown here come from an adult who was a healthcare worker with PCR-confirmed SARS-CoV-2 infection or an uninfected control (not recorded which). CDR3s leave out the opening cysteine and the closing phenylalanine or tryptophan.

TRBV4-2	TRBJ2-3	13	ASSQGVDATDTQY
TRBV5-4	TRBJ2-5	13	ASSSTQGANVKRY
TRBV20-1	TRBJ2-3	10	SASPAADTQY
TRBV29-1	TRBJ2-1	11	SVLLTFSNEQF
TRBV7-9	TRBJ2-7	11	ASSEEPGVEQY
TRBV20-1	TRBJ1-5	16	SALAASGGGGLNQPQH
TRBV29-1	TRBJ2-1	10	SAEEGYNEQF
TRBV6-1	TRBJ2-2	13	ASSPPSGGTGELF
TRBV11-2	TRBJ1-3	10	ASSLGGNTIY
TRBV5-8	TRBJ2-3	15	ASSLIGLAGVTDTQY
TRBV6-5	TRBJ2-1	12	ATGRDHRGNEQF
TRBV20-1	TRBJ1-3	10	SARPPGNTIY
TRBV27	TRBJ2-7	13	ASSLVSGSSYEQY
TRBV6-5	TRBJ1-1	14	ASSKGQPPTNTEAF
TRBV12-3/TRBV12-4	TRBJ1-4	11	ASSFGGEEKLF
TRBV7-9	TRBJ2-1	10	ASSLDFHEQF
TRBV5-4	TRBJ2-1	14	ASRGSGRALGDEQF
TRBV7-9	TRBJ2-1	16	ASSQDSTSIWSYNEQF
TRBV19	TRBJ1-1	11	ASSISGNTEAF
TRBV3-1	TRBJ1-2	13	ASSQASTGYYGYT
TRBV18	TRBJ2-5	13	ASSPVAGGQETQY
TRBV24-1	TRBJ2-1	12	ATSDRTQGNEQF
TRBV7-6	TRBJ2-1	12	ASSPGTTYNEQF